This section outlines one T cell receptor beta chain sequence together with its context. The antigen remains unidentified. Extractions gave at least 5 micrograms of total RNA per sample. The record originates from a study of blood T cells in healthy people across ages. Study results and caveats: In these data, TCR beta diversity tracked strongly with naive T cell percentage. Bulk PBMC profiling left naive and antigen-experienced comparisons inconclusive.

Then a second PCR, running about 7 to 11 cycles, was carried out with a sample-barcoded 5' primer and a J-beta primer mix. From the 5' RACE reads, TCRdb called clonotypes with MiXCR, one entry per CDR3 protein. This table has 650,000 to 1,000,000 distinct CDR3 sequences, 30% to 45% appearing once. V gave up 5 bases and J gave up 7 bases, with 24 bases separating them. Germline CDR1 is SGHVS and CDR2 is FQNEAQ. CDR3 length: 16 amino acids. The sample taken for sequencing was blood. The chain is built from TRBV7-8 and TRBJ2-7; the D gene is possibly TRBD1 (6 bases). The clonotype was recovered from a man aged 18-30 years in good health. DNA of the CDR3: TGTGCCAGCAGCGCCCGACAGGTCCCGATTGACGGTGAGCAGTACTTC. It is translated as CASSARQVPIDGEQYF.